Following are 10 T cell receptor beta chains from one sample sequenced in a study of regulatory T cells in long-lasting Graves disease. Arm-PCR of CDR3 regions and iRepertoire HTBI primers were used to build TCR beta libraries. MiXCR, run by TCRdb on the multiplex PCR reads, gives a single entry per CDR3 protein. Altogether approximately 500,000 distinct CDR3 sequences are present, roughly 21% being singletons, with the ten largest covering 7% to 9%. Noted time point: persistent/refractory GD, antithyroid drugs over 5 years with positive TRAb. TCR sequences were obtained from RNA taken from PBMCs. Source: peripheral blood mononuclear cells (PBMCs), taken when the disease was refractory, from a patient treated with antithyroid drugs. The receptors stem from a female donor with Graves disease.

This clonotype was picked up many times. The chain links TRBV28 to TRBJ2-7; a weak D match, TRBD1 (5 bases). The V gene lost 2 bases and the J gene lost 0 bases, with 11 bases spanning the gap. Germline CDR1 is MDHEN and CDR2 is SYDVKM. The CDR3 covers 15 residues. The DNA for the CDR3 is TGTGCCAGCAGTTTACGCAGGGAAAGCTCCTACGAGCAGTACTTC. It specifies CASSLRRESSYEQYF.

This clonotype was detected ten times or more. The chain joins TRBV5-1 to TRBJ1-4; 10 nucleotides line up with TRBD1. CDR1 and CDR2 from the germline V gene are SGHRS and YFSETQ. V dropped 0 bases and J dropped 6; count of bases not matched to a gene: 2. The CDR3 covers 15 residues. Written as DNA, the CDR3 is TGCGCCAGCAGCTTGGCTGGGACAGGGGATGAAAAACTGTTTTTT. Amino acids: CASSLAGTGDEKLFF.

This clonotype appeared many times. The chain links TRBV12-3 or TRBV12-4 to TRBJ2-5, with TRBD2 matching 11 bases. The trim removed 3 bases at V and 4 bases at J, leaving 7 bases unmatched. The CDR3 is made up of 16 amino acids. CDR3 sequence: CASSLLAGGPIETQYF. The CDR3 DNA sequence: TGTGCCAGCAGTTTGTTAGCGGGAGGGCCTATAGAGACCCAGTACTTC.

There are many counts of this clonotype. V usage is TRBV6-5 and J usage is TRBJ2-2; D unresolved. Germline V gene sequence: CDR1 MNHEY, CDR2 SVGAGI. CDR3 length: 14 residues. Trimming stripped 2 bases from V and 5 bases from J, with 9 bases between. The CDR3 nucleotides are TGTGCCAGCAGTTACGTTGGGCGAACCGGGGAGCTGTTTTTT. It specifies CASSYVGRTGELFF.

This clonotype was found a few times. This chain joins TRBV27 and TRBJ2-7, with TRBD1 identical over 8 bases. The CDR3 sequence is 14 residues long. Germline trimming cut 8 bases from V and 4 bases from J; bases unmatched to any gene: 10. Looked up from germline, CDR1 is MNHEY and CDR2 is SMNVEV (reference sequence). The CDR3 DNA is TGTGCCAGCGGAACCGGGACAGGAAAATACGAGCAGTACTTC. Translated, it gives CASGTGTGKYEQYF.

This clonotype was recorded at least ten times. The J gene is TRBJ1-6, the V gene TRBV2; tentatively, D is TRBD1 (6 bases). The ends were cut back, 5 bases at V and 7 bases at J, with 9 bases in the middle. CDR3 length: 13 amino acids. Germline V CDR1 and CDR2: SNHLY, FYNNEI. CDR3 sequence: CASSQGRNSPLHF. The CDR3 DNA sequence: TGTGCCAGCAGTCAGGGGAGAAATTCACCCCTCCACTTT. Variable domain in full (rest from reference TRBV2 and TRBJ1-6): EPEVTQTPSHQVTQMGQEVILRCVPISNHLYFYWYRQILGQKVEFLVSFYNNEISEKSEIFDDQFSVERPDGSNFTLKIRSTKLEDSAMYFCASSQGRNSPLHFGNGTRLTVT.

This clonotype was picked up a small number of times. The chain couples TRBV5-1 to TRBJ1-1, with 10 positions matching TRBD1. The trim removed 4 bases at V and 2 bases at J, leaving 5 bases unmatched. CDR3 length: 15 residues. The V gene's germline CDR1 is SGHRS and CDR2 YFSETQ. CDR3 loop: CASSTWTGGNTEAFF. In DNA, the CDR3 is TGCGCCAGCAGCACCTGGACAGGGGGTAACACTGAAGCTTTCTTT.

This clonotype has a handful of counts. The chain joins TRBV13 to TRBJ1-5; D ambiguous. Germline V gene sequence: CDR1 PRHDT, CDR2 FYEKMQ (reference sequence). The CDR3 length is 16 residues. V was trimmed by 5 bases and J by 2 bases, leaving 16 bases between them. The CDR3 loop is CASSAGPPLGNQPQHF. CDR3 coding DNA: TGTGCCAGCAGCGCCGGACCCCCCCTAGGCAATCAGCCCCAGCATTTT.

The J gene is TRBJ2-7, the V gene TRBV9; 8 nucleotides match TRBD2. CDR1 is SGDLS, CDR2 YYNGEE, per germline. The CDR3 length is 14 residues. V trimming: 5 bases; J trimming: 5 bases; junction bases outside the gene matches: 9. The CDR3 sequence: CASSLSGSFHEQYF. Written as DNA, the CDR3 is TGTGCCAGCAGTTTAAGCGGGAGTTTCCACGAGCAGTACTTC.

There are a few counts of this clonotype. The V call is TRBV7-2, the J call TRBJ1-4; D gene ambiguous. V lost 2 bases and J 8 bases, leaving 18 bases between the germline ends. This CDR3 is 16 amino acids long. Per the germline V gene, CDR1 is SGHTA and CDR2 is FQGNSA. Here the CDR3 DNA reads TGTGCCAGCAGCTTACGTTCGGGCAGCTTACGGGAAAAACTGTTTTTT. This encodes CASSLRSGSLREKLFF.